The 6 T cell receptor beta chains below come from one sample, sequenced in a study of blood T cell repertoires in COVID-19. Some clones are missing from TCRdb's copy, which holds only in-frame ones; the method was immunoSEQ multiplex PCR. The profile covers about 25,000 clones, with around 88% appearing a single time and 16% taken by the ten largest. Material: peripheral blood. All receptors derive from a man in his 70s with acute or convalescent COVID-19.

The chain joins TRBV5-5 to TRBJ1-4, with D unresolved. V was cut by 1 base and J by 4 bases, with 11 bases left in between. CDR3 size: 15 residues. Germline V gene sequence: CDR1 SGHKS, CDR2 YYEKEE (reference sequence). CDR3 nucleotides: TGTGCCAGCAGCTTGTTCCGCAGAAATAATGAAAAACTGTTTTTT. Its translation: CASSLFRRNNEKLFF.

Concerning this clone itself: Other DNA sequences in the sample encode the same CDR3. This chain uses TRBV12-5 with TRBJ2-2, with 11 bases aligning to TRBD2. V lost 6 bases and J lost 4; bases outside the gene matches: 16. The CDR3 runs to 19 residues. Germline V CDR1 and CDR2: LGHNT, FRNRAP. Written as DNA, the CDR3 is TGTGCTAGTGGGCCCGGGTTTAGCGGGAGGGTGGGAGGCACCGGGGAGCTGTTTTTT. Translated: CASGPGFSGRVGGTGELFF.

The chain uses TRBV5-1 and TRBJ1-4; D remains unclear. CDR1 and CDR2 from the germline V gene are SGHRS and YFSETQ. This CDR3 spans 16 amino acids. Trimming took 2 bases from V and 6 from J, leaving 17 bases between them. The CDR3 DNA follows: TGCGCCAGCAGCTTTAACGTGGGTGGGGAGGATGAAAAACTGTTTTTT. Residues: CASSFNVGGEDEKLFF. The whole variable domain, filled in from reference TRBV5-1 and TRBJ1-4, reads KAGVTQTPRYLIKTRGQQVTLSCSPISGHRSVSWYQQTPGQGLQFLFEYFSETQRNKGNFPGRFSGRQFSNSRSEMNVSTLELGDSALYLCASSFNVGGEDEKLFFGSGTQLSVL.

J is TRBJ1-1 and V is TRBV5-1; D possibly corresponds to TRBD1 (5 bases). The CDR3 runs 16 residues. Per germline, CDR1 SGHRS and CDR2 YFSETQ. V dropped 3 bases and J dropped 2 bases, with 17 bases sitting between them. CDR3 nucleotide sequence: TGCGCCAGCAGCTCTAGGGCGTTGGGGACTAACACTGAAGCTTTCTTT. Its translation is CASSSRALGTNTEAFF.

The V and J genes are TRBV9 and TRBJ2-3, with 8 bases matching TRBD2. V dropped 0 bases and J dropped 0; count of bases not matched to a gene: 6. The CDR3 contains 17 residues. The V gene's germline CDR1 is SGDLS and CDR2 YYNGEE. The CDR3 coding sequence is TGTGCCAGCAGCGTAGGTGGTAGCGGGGCGAGCACAGATACGCAGTATTTT. It yields the protein CASSVGGSGASTDTQYF. The full variable domain, completed using reference TRBV9 and TRBJ2-3, is DSGVTQTPKHLITATGQRVTLRCSPRSGDLSVYWYQQSLDQGLQFLIQYYNGEERAKGNILERFSAQQFPDLHSELNLSSLELGDSALYFCASSVGGSGASTDTQYFGPGTRLTVL.

This chain joins TRBV7-2 and TRBJ2-5, with TRBD1 identical over 10 bases. Germline values: CDR1 SGHTA, CDR2 FQGNSA. J lost 5 bases, V lost 5 bases, and 5 bases had no gene match. The CDR3 spans 14 residues. The CDR3, as DNA: TGTGCCAGCAGCACAGACAGGGGGCGCGAGACCCAGTACTTC. Protein product: CASSTDRGRETQYF. Together with reference TRBV7-2 and TRBJ2-5, the CDR3 gives the full variable domain: GAGVSQSPSNKVTEKGKDVELRCDPISGHTALYWYRQSLGQGLEFLIYFQGNSAPDKSGLPSDRFSAERTGGSVSTLTIQRTQQEDSAVYLCASSTDRGRETQYFGPGTRLLVL.